This T cell receptor (beta chain) is from a study of cytomegalovirus exposure and HLA in healthy donors. The PCR had 60 Vbeta and 13 Jbeta primers. The data were produced by immunoSEQ multiplex PCR, yet TCRdb's version contains in-frame clones alone and is incomplete. Here the sample spans about 170,000 clones, 75% to 90% being singletons. General study results and limits: Later analysis suggested most CMV-associated TCR beta chains were HLA-restricted.

The CDR3 spans 12 residues. The V gene end was trimmed by 4 bases and the J gene end by 7 bases; junction bases not matched to a gene: 2. Germline V gene lookup returns CDR1 LNHNV and CDR2 YYDKDF (reference sequence). This clone turned up a few times. What it binds is unknown. Sequencing was performed on PBMCs. The receptor's source is a woman aged 45-59 years in good health and CMV-seropositive. The chain is built from TRBV15 and TRBJ1-2; 8 bases match TRBD1. CDR3 loop: CATSTGTGGYTF. DNA for the CDR3: TGTGCCACCAGCACCGGGACAGGTGGCTACACCTTC.